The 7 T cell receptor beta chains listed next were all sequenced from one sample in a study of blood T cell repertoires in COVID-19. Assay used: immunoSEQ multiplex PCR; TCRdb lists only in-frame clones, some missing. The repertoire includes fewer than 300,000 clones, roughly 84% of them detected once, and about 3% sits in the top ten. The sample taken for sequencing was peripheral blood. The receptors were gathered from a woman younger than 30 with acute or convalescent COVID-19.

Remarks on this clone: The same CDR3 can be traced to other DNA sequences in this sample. As DNA, the CDR3 is TGTGCCAGCAGCCCGGACAGGGGCGGCAATCAGCCCCAGCATTTT. It is translated as CASSPDRGGNQPQHF. This sequence joins TRBV6-5 and TRBJ1-5; 9 nucleotides agree with TRBD1. This CDR3 spans 15 amino acids. The V and J ends lost 6 bases and 2 bases, in that order; junction bases with no gene match: 5. CDR1 and CDR2 from the germline V gene are MNHEY and SVGAGI.

The CDR3 protein is CASSEFPTQYEQYF. CDR3 nucleotides: TGTGCCAGCAGTGAATTTCCGACTCAGTACGAGCAGTACTTC. The genes are TRBV6-1 and TRBJ2-7; D ambiguous. V was trimmed by 2 bases and J by 4 bases, leaving 12 bases between them. Germline CDR1 and CDR2: MNHNS and SASEGT. The CDR3 consists of 14 residues.

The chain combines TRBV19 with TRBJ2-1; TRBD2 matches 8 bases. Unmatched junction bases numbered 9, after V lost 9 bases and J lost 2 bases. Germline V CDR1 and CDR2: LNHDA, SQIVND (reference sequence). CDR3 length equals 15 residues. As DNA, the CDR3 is TGTGCCAGCCGAACTAGCGGTGGAGCCTACAATGAGCAGTTCTTC. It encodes CASRTSGGAYNEQFF.

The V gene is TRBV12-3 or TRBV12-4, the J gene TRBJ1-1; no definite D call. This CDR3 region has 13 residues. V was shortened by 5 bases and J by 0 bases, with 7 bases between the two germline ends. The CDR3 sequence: CASSPVMNTEAFF. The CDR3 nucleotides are TGTGCCAGCAGTCCAGTCATGAACACTGAAGCTTTCTTT.

The CDR3 spells CASSWGTLAGELFF. Here the CDR3 DNA reads TGCGCCAGCAGCTGGGGGACTCTGGCCGGGGAGCTGTTTTTT. This chain uses TRBV5-1 with TRBJ2-2, with D possibly matching TRBD2 (6 bases). The CDR3 consists of 14 residues. With 3 bases removed from V and 6 bases from J, the gap between germline ends came to 12 bases. Germline V CDR1 and CDR2: SGHRS, YFSETQ.

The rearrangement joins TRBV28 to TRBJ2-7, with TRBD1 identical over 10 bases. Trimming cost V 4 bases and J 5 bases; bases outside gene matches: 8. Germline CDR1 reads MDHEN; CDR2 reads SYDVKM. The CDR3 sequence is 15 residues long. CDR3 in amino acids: CASSYSGTGAHEQYF. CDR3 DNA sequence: TGTGCCAGCAGTTATTCCGGGACAGGGGCCCACGAGCAGTACTTC.

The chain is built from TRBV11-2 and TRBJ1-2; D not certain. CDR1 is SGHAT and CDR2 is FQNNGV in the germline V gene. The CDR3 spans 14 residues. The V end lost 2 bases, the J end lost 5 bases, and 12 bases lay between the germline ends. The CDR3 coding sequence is TGTGCCAGCAGCTTAATCCGGGGTTCGTATGGCTACACCTTC. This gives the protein CASSLIRGSYGYTF.